The clone carrying this T cell receptor (beta chain) was detected a few times. Its antigen is still unknown. One junction end does not reproduce the germline sequence, and a read error may be involved. This sample is drawn from a study of glioma-infiltrating T cells. TCR alpha and beta CDR3 regions were amplified from RNA using iRepertoire nested multiplex PCR. Via MiXCR, TCRdb re-called the multiplex PCR reads, giving one row per CDR3 protein. The top ten clones hold 27% of a sample with around 130,000 distinct CDR3 sequences, 24% of them seen once. Study-wide findings and caveats: Gliomas, especially low-grade, showed above-expected tissue-blood divergence; non-neoplastic patients showed below.

Germline V CDR1 and CDR2: MNHNS, SASEGT. The CDR3 is made up of 14 amino acids. This clonotype originated in a human donor with low-grade glioma or glioblastoma, undergoing nonglioma brain surgery, or in good health (not recorded which). The chain couples TRBV6-1 to TRBJ1-2; TRBD1 aligns across 8 bases. Sequenced material: glioma tissue, nonneoplastic brain tissue, or PBMCs (not recorded which). The CDR3, as DNA: TGCGCCAGCGGACAGGGAGCTTTTGGCTATGGCTACACCTTC. Its translation is CASGQGAFGYGYTF.